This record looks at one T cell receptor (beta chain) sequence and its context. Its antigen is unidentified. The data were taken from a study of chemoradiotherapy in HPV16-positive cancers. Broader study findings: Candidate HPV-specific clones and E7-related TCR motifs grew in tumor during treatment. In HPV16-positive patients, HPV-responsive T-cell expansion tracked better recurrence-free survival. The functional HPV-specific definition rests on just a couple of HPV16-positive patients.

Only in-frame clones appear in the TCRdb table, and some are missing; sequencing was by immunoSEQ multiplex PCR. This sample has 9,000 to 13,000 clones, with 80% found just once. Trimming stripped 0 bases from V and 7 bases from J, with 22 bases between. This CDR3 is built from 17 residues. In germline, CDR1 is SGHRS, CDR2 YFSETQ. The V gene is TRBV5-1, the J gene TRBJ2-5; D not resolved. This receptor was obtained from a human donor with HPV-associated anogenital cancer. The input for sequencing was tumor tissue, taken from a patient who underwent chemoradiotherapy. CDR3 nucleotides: TGCGCCAGCAGCTTGGCCGGCCTTGGCAAGCCCGGTGGGACCCAGTACTTC. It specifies CASSLAGLGKPGGTQYF. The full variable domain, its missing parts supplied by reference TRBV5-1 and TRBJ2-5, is KAGVTQTPRYLIKTRGQQVTLSCSPISGHRSVSWYQQTPGQGLQFLFEYFSETQRNKGNFPGRFSGRQFSNSRSEMNVSTLELGDSALYLCASSLAGLGKPGGTQYFGPGTRLLVL.